This entry is about one TCR beta chain. Germline CDR1 and CDR2: LNHNV and YYDKDF (reference sequence). V was pared by 5 bases and J by 3 bases, with 6 bases of the junction left unmatched. The CDR3 consists of 17 residues. These data come from a study of blood T cells in healthy people across ages. Then a second PCR, running roughly 7 to 11 cycles, was carried out with a sample-barcoded 5' primer and a J-beta primer mix. TCRdb redid the calling of the 5' RACE reads with MiXCR, one entry per CDR3 protein. This repertoire shows about 730,000 distinct CDR3 sequences, about 40% found once; its top ten account for roughly 19%.

The TCR sequence derives from a woman aged 55 to 70 in good health. What was sequenced was blood. The chain joins TRBV15 to TRBJ2-2, with 13 bases identical to TRBD2. CDR3 residues: CATSPRTSGSYTGELFF. The CDR3 region has the DNA TGTGCCACCAGCCCCCGGACTAGCGGGAGTTACACCGGGGAGCTGTTTTTT.